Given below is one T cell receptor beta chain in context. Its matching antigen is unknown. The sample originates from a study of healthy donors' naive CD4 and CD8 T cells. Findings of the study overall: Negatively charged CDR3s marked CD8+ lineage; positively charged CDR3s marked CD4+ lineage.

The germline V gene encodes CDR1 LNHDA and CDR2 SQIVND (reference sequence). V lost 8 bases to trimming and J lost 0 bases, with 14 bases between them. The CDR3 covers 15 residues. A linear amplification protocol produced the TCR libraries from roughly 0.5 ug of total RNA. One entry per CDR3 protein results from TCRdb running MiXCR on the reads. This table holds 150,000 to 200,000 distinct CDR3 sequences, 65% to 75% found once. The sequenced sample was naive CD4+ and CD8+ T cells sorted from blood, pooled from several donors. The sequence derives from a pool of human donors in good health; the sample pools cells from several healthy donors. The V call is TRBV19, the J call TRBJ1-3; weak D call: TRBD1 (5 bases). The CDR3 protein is CASSGTVSSGNTIYF. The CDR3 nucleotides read TGTGCCAGTTCCGGGACGGTGAGCTCTGGAAACACCATATATTTT.